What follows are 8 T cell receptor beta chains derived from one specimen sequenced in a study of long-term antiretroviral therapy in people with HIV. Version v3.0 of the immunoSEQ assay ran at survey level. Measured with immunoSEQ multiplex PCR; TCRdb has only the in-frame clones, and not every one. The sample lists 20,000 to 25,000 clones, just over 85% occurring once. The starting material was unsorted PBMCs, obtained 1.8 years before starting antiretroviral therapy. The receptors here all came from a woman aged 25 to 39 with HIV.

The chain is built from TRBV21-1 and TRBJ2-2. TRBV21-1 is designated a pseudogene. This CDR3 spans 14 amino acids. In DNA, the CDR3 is TGTGCCAGCAGCAAACTCGGCAGCACCGGGGAGCTGTTTTTT. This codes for CASSKLGSTGELFF.

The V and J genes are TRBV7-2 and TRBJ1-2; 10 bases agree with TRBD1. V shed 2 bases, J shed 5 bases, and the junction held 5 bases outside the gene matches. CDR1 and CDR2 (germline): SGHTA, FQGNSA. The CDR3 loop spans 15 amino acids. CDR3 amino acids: CASSLSPGQGYGYTF. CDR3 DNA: TGTGCCAGCAGCTTATCCCCGGGACAGGGGTATGGCTACACCTTC.

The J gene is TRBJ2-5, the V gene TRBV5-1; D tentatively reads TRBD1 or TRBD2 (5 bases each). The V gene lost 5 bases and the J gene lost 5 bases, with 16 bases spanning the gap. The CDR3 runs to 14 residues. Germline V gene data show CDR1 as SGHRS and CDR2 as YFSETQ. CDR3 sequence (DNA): TGCGCCAGCAGTCCGGGGCCTCCGTCGGAGACCCAGTACTTC. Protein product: CASSPGPPSETQYF.

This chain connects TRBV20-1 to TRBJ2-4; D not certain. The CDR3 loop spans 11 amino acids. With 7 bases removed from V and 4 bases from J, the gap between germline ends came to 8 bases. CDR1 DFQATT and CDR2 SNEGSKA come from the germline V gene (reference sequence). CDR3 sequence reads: CSVRLKNIQYF. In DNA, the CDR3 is TGCAGTGTCAGGCTGAAAAACATTCAGTACTTC.

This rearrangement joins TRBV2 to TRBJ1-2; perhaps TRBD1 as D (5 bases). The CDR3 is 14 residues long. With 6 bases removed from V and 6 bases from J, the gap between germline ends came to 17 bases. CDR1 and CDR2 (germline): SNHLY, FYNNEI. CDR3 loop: CASSEGWGYDGYTF. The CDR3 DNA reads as TGTGCCAGCAGCGAGGGGTGGGGGTACGATGGCTACACCTTC.

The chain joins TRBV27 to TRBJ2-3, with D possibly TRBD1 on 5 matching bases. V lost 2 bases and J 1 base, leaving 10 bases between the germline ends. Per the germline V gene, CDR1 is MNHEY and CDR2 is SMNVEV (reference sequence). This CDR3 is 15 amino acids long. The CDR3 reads CASSLKGLGTDTQYF. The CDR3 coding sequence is TGTGCCAGCAGTTTAAAGGGGTTGGGCACAGATACGCAGTATTTT.

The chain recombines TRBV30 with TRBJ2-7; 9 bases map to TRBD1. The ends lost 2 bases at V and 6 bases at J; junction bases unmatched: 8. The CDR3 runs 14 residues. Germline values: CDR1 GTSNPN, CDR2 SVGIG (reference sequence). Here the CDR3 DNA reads TGTGCCTGGAGTACAGGGGGCGTCTTAGTCGAGCAGTACGTC. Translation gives CAWSTGGVLVEQYV.

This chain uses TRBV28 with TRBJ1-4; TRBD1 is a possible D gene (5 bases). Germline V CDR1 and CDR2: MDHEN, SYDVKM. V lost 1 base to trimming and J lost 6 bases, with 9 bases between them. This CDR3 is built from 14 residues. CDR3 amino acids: CASSLSRVDEKLFF. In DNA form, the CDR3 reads TGTGCCAGCAGTTTATCCAGGGTGGATGAAAAACTGTTTTTT.